These 2 T cell receptor beta chains share one sample of origin, sequenced in a study of T cell responses to AZD1222 COVID-19 vaccine. Measured with immunoSEQ multiplex PCR; TCRdb has only the in-frame clones, and not every one. Among about 120,000 clones, roughly 84% were seen once, and the ten largest hold roughly 6.2%. The source material was peripheral blood, sampled on day 0 of AZD1222 vaccination. Every receptor here comes from an adult in good health.

The V gene is TRBV19, the J gene TRBJ2-7; 7 bases align to TRBD1. CDR3 length: 17 residues. J was trimmed by 1 base and V by 5 bases; bases with no gene match: 14. Germline lookup yields CDR1 LNHDA and CDR2 SQIVND (reference sequence). CDR3 loop: CASSPWDSQGRSYEQYF. The CDR3 DNA sequence: TGTGCCAGTAGTCCCTGGGACAGTCAGGGTCGATCCTACGAGCAGTACTTC.

This sequence joins TRBV7-2 and TRBJ2-7; D is tentatively TRBD1 or TRBD2 (6 bases each). CDR3 size: 16 residues. With 5 bases removed from V and 2 bases from J, the gap between germline ends came to 19 bases. Germline CDR1 SGHTA, CDR2 FQGNSA. CDR3 sequence reads: CASSPRGGLMPYEQYF. The DNA for the CDR3 is TGTGCCAGCAGCCCACGTGGGGGGCTCATGCCCTACGAGCAGTACTTC.